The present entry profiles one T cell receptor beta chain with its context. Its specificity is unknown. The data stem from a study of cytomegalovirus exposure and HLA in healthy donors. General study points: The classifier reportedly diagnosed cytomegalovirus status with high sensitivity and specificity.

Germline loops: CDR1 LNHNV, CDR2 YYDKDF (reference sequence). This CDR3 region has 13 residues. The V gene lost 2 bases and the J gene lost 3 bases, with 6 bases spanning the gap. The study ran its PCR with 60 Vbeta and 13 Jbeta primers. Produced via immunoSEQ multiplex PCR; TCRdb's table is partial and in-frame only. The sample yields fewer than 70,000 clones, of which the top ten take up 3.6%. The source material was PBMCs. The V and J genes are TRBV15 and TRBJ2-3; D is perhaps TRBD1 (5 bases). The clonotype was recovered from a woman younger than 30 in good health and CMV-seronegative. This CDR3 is CATSRQGTDTQYF. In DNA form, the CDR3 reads TGTGCCACCAGCAGACAGGGAACAGATACGCAGTATTTT. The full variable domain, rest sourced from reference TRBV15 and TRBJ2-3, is DAMVIQNPRYQVTQFGKPVTLSCSQTLNHNVMYWYQQKSSQAPKLLFHYYDKDFNNEADTPDNFQSRRPNTSFCFLDIRSPGLGDTAMYLCATSRQGTDTQYFGPGTRLTVL.